The clone carrying this T cell receptor (beta chain) was recorded at least ten times. The sample comes from a study of regulatory T cells in long-lasting Graves disease. Sample time point: newly diagnosed GD, antithyroid drugs for less than 3 months. PBMC RNA was the source of the TCR library. Patients hailed from an endocrinology department in Xi'an, China. CDR1 MNHEY and CDR2 SVGEGT come from the germline V gene. V lost 4 bases to trimming and J lost 0 bases, with 11 bases between them. This CDR3 is built from 15 residues. The authors built TCR beta libraries using iRepertoire HTBI primers and Arm-PCR of CDR3 regions. TCRdb analysed the multiplex PCR reads with MiXCR anew, one entry per CDR3 protein. In the table there are about 500,000 distinct CDR3 sequences, around 15% of which are singletons. The same data also went into a second study, on T cells in Graves' hyperthyroidism and ophthalmopathy. As reported in that work: The study used the HTBI primer set for a first-round RT-PCR of the TCR CDR3. Researchers report that a 13 V-J model separated ophthalmopathy from stable hyperthyroidism.

Sequences were derived from peripheral blood mononuclear cells (PBMCs), sampled at new diagnosis, from a patient treated with antithyroid drugs. The sequence was obtained from a man aged 40-50 years with Graves disease. The chain combines TRBV6-2 or TRBV6-3 with TRBJ2-3, with TRBD2 as a possible D gene (6 bases). The CDR3 DNA sequence: TGTGCCAGCAGTTCACCTCGGGGGAGCACAGATACGCAGTATTTT. As protein: CASSSPRGSTDTQYF.